This TCR beta chain was obtained from a study of blood T cell repertoires in COVID-19. Seattle's cohort entered during active infection and was followed longitudinally. The ends were cut back, 4 bases at V and 4 bases at J, with 25 bases in the middle. Germline CDR1 is SGHVS and CDR2 is FQNEAQ. The length of the CDR3 is 18 residues. Per the original methods: Nucleated cell counts were estimated from reference gene primer amplification. Sequencing used immunoSEQ multiplex PCR; TCRdb keeps in-frame clones, though not all of them. Clonal size and the V and J genes are those of that table, whereas D and trimming came from the DNA. The data hold hundreds of thousands of clones, with roughly 90% observed a single time.

What was sequenced was peripheral blood. This sequence originates from a young woman with COVID-19, enrolled during active disease. The chain joins TRBV7-8 to TRBJ2-5; D perhaps matches TRBD2 (6 bases). The DNA for the CDR3 is TGTGCCAGCAGCTCCACGGCGGGGAAGGGGAACCCCCGAGAGACCCAGTACTTC. Amino acid sequence: CASSSTAGKGNPRETQYF.